The 19 T cell receptor beta chains listed next were all sequenced from one sample in a study of radiotherapy plus CTLA-4 blockade in lung cancer. Sequenced by immunoSEQ multiplex PCR; TCRdb stores in-frame clones only, minus some. Of fewer than 100,000 clones in the sample, 78% were seen once. The starting material was peripheral blood, obtained from a patient treated with radiotherapy plus ipilimumab. The origin of the receptors is a human donor with non-small cell lung cancer whose response to radiotherapy plus ipilimumab could not be evaluated. Some clones in this sample may be carry-over from other donors' samples.

The DNA for the CDR3 is TGTGCCAGCAGTTACGGGCGGGGGCTATCCACAGATACGCAGTATTTT. Its protein is CASSYGRGLSTDTQYF. This chain joins TRBV6-5 and TRBJ2-3, with D perhaps matching TRBD2 (7 bases). V was shortened by 2 bases and J by 2 bases, with 14 bases between the two germline ends. The CDR3 contains 16 residues. Germline CDR1 MNHEY, CDR2 SVGAGI.

This rearrangement joins TRBV10-3 to TRBJ2-6, with a possible D match to TRBD1 (5 bases). Trimming took 2 bases from V and 2 from J, leaving 7 bases between them. Looked up from germline, CDR1 is ENHRY and CDR2 is SYGVKD. The CDR3 is 15 amino acids. The DNA of the CDR3 is TGTGCCATCAGTGAGGACAGTGCTGGGGCCAACGTCCTGACTTTC. It specifies CAISEDSAGANVLTF.

The chain has TRBV4-1 and TRBJ2-4; D possibly corresponds to TRBD1 (7 bases). CDR3 length equals 16 residues. V dropped 6 bases and J dropped 0 bases, with 15 bases sitting between them. From germline, CDR1 is MGHRA and CDR2 YSYEKL. The CDR3: CASSQGGQPAKNIQYF. CDR3 bases: TGCGCCAGCAGTCAGGGGGGACAACCAGCCAAAAACATTCAGTACTTC.

The chain has TRBV5-1 and TRBJ2-2, with D uncertain. The germline V gene has CDR1 SGHRS and CDR2 YFSETQ. V was pared by 6 bases and J by 0 bases, with 9 bases between. The CDR3 runs to 14 residues. The CDR3 sequence: CASTGGSNTGELFF. In DNA form, the CDR3 reads TGCGCCAGCACCGGCGGATCGAACACCGGGGAGCTGTTTTTT. Filled out from reference TRBV5-1 and TRBJ2-2, the complete variable domain reads KAGVTQTPRYLIKTRGQQVTLSCSPISGHRSVSWYQQTPGQGLQFLFEYFSETQRNKGNFPGRFSGRQFSNSRSEMNVSTLELGDSALYLCASTGGSNTGELFFGEGSRLTVL.

This rearrangement joins TRBV28 to TRBJ2-7, with TRBD1 matching over 9 bases. The CDR3 runs 18 residues. Germline trimming cut 7 bases from V and 5 bases from J; bases unmatched to any gene: 21. The germline V gene has CDR1 MDHEN and CDR2 SYDVKM. This chain's CDR3 is CASTTGGTGSQGNHEQYF. The CDR3 DNA follows: TGTGCCAGCACCACAGGGGGGACAGGGTCACAGGGGAATCACGAGCAGTACTTC. Combining the CDR3 with reference TRBV28 and TRBJ2-7 gives the whole variable domain DVKVTQSSRYLVKRTGEKVFLECVQDMDHENMFWYRQDPGLGLRLIYFSYDVKMKEKGDIPEGYSVSREKKERFSLILESASTNQTSMYLCASTTGGTGSQGNHEQYFGPGTRLTVT.

The V call is TRBV6-5, the J call TRBJ1-2, with a possible D match to TRBD1 (5 bases). The CDR3 is 15 residues long. Trimming cost V 5 bases and J 3 bases, with 16 bases left between them. Germline CDR1 reads MNHEY; CDR2 reads SVGAGI. CDR3 in amino acids: CASSRRGAMDYGYTF. Here the CDR3 DNA reads TGTGCCAGCAGTCGGAGGGGTGCAATGGACTATGGCTACACCTTC.

The chain has TRBV4-2 and TRBJ2-7; 8 bases fit TRBD1. The CDR3 spans 12 residues. The germline CDR1 and CDR2 sequences are LGHNA and YNFKEQ. V was pared by 6 bases and J by 3 bases, with 1 base of the junction left unmatched. CDR3 residues: CASRDRDYEQYF. The CDR3 DNA is TGTGCCAGCAGGGACAGGGACTACGAGCAGTACTTC.

This sequence joins TRBV6-1 and TRBJ2-7, with 8 bases fitting TRBD1. Germline V gives CDR1 MNHNS, CDR2 SASEGT. J gave up 0 bases and V 8 bases, and 9 bases lay outside the gene matches. This CDR3 has 15 residues. Here the CDR3 DNA reads TGTGCCAGCGGAAGGTGGGGACAGGACTCCTACGAGCAGTACTTC. It yields the protein CASGRWGQDSYEQYF.

The chain links TRBV6-6 to TRBJ2-7; 7 nucleotides align to TRBD2. CDR3 length equals 14 residues. With V trimmed by 6 bases and J by 0 bases, 5 bases remained unmatched. The germline gives CDR1 MNHNY, CDR2 SVGAGI (reference sequence). CDR3 loop: CASSWGRGSYEQYF. The CDR3, as DNA: TGTGCCAGCAGCTGGGGGAGGGGCTCCTACGAGCAGTACTTC.

The chain recombines TRBV4-2 with TRBJ2-2; 7 nucleotides agree with TRBD1. The length of the CDR3 is 18 residues. V trimming: 3 bases; J trimming: 5 bases; junction bases outside the gene matches: 15. In germline, CDR1 is LGHNA, CDR2 YNFKEQ. DNA for the CDR3: TGTGCCAGCAGCCACCCAAGCCAGGGGGATGGGATTACCGGGGAGCTGTTTTTT. This gives the protein CASSHPSQGDGITGELFF.

The CDR3 DNA sequence: TGTGCCAGCAGTGACCAGGGACAGGATGCCTCTGGGGCCAACGTCCTGACTTTC. Its protein is CASSDQGQDASGANVLTF. The V gene is TRBV2, the J gene TRBJ2-6, with 8 positions matching TRBD1. CDR1 is SNHLY and CDR2 is FYNNEI in the germline V gene. This CDR3 is 18 amino acids long. J gave up 0 bases and V 3 bases, and 7 bases lay outside the gene matches.

The CDR3 bases are TGTGCCAGCAGCGTCGGGACACTACCCTCCTACGAGCAGTACTTC. This encodes CASSVGTLPSYEQYF. V and J are TRBV9 and TRBJ2-7, with D possibly matching TRBD1 (6 bases). Germline CDR1 is SGDLS and CDR2 is YYNGEE. This CDR3 is 15 amino acids long. V was trimmed by 2 bases and J by 0 bases, leaving 12 bases between them.

This rearrangement joins TRBV5-1 to TRBJ2-7, with 9 bases lining up with TRBD1. Germline CDR1 and CDR2: SGHRS and YFSETQ. Trimming took 2 bases from V and 1 from J; bases not matched to a gene: 13. The CDR3 has 18 residues. CDR3 DNA sequence: TGCGCCAGCAGCTTTCAAATACCGGGCGGACAGGGGTCCTACGAGCAGTACTTC. Translated: CASSFQIPGGQGSYEQYF.

The chain couples TRBV11-2 to TRBJ2-2; 10 nucleotides agree with TRBD1. The V and J ends lost 5 bases and 4 bases, in that order; junction bases with no gene match: 7. The CDR3 length is 16 residues. Germline CDR1 is SGHAT and CDR2 is FQNNGV. The CDR3, as DNA: TGTGCCAGCAGCCCGCTGGACAGGGGGTTCACCGGGGAGCTGTTTTTT. Protein product: CASSPLDRGFTGELFF.

The V and J genes are TRBV5-4 and TRBJ1-6; D not certain. This CDR3 has 15 residues. V lost 7 bases to trimming and J lost 4 bases, with 15 bases between them. Per the germline V gene, CDR1 is SGHNT and CDR2 is YYREEE (reference sequence). The CDR3 coding sequence is TGTGCCAGCGCCTCTACGACCGGGTATAATTCACCCCTCCACTTT. Translated: CASASTTGYNSPLHF.

This sequence joins TRBV9 and TRBJ1-1, with D possibly TRBD1 on 5 matching bases. CDR1 SGDLS and CDR2 YYNGEE come from the germline V gene. The ends were cut back, 7 bases at V and 6 bases at J, with 22 bases in the middle. CDR3 length: 15 residues. The DNA of the CDR3 is TGTGCCAGCGAATCGGGGCGGGGGATTTTCGCTGAAGCTTTCTTT. As protein: CASESGRGIFAEAFF.

The chain employs TRBV5-4 and TRBJ2-3; D gene uncertain. Trimming took 1 base from V and 6 from J, leaving 9 bases between them. Germline V gives CDR1 SGHNT, CDR2 YYREEE (reference sequence). This CDR3 has 13 amino acids. The CDR3 loop reads CASSLRPSDTQYF. Here the CDR3 DNA reads TGTGCCAGCAGCTTGCGTCCTTCCGATACGCAGTATTTT.

The genes are TRBV6-5 and TRBJ1-1; no clear D. The V and J ends lost 5 bases and 1 base respectively, with 8 bases between them. Germline V gives CDR1 MNHEY, CDR2 SVGAGI. The CDR3 consists of 13 residues. Here the CDR3 DNA reads TGTGCCAGCAGTGGACTGTCGAACACTGAAGCTTTCTTT. This translates into CASSGLSNTEAFF.

J is TRBJ2-7 and V is TRBV5-4; 10 bases fit TRBD1. The CDR3 extends over 14 amino acids. The V and J ends lost 3 bases and 3 bases, in that order; junction bases with no gene match: 3. In germline, CDR1 is SGHNT, CDR2 YYREEE (reference sequence). CDR3 residues: CASSWGQGNYEQYF. CDR3 DNA: TGTGCCAGCAGCTGGGGACAGGGGAACTACGAGCAGTACTTC.